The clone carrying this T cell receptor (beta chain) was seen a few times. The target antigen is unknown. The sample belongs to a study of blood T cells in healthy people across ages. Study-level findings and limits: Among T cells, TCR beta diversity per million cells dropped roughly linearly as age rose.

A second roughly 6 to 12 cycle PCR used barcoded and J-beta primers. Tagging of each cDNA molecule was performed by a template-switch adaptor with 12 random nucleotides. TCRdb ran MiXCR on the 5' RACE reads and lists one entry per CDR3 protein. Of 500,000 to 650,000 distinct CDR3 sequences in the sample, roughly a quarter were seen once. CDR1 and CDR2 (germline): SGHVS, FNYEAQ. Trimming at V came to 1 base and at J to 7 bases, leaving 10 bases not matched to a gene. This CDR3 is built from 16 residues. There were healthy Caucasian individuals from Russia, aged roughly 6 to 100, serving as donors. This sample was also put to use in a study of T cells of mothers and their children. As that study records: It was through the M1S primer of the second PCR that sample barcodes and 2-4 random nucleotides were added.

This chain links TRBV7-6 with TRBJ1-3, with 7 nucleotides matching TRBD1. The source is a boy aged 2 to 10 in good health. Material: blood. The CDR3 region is CASSLGTGSIGNTIYF. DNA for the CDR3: TGTGCCAGCAGCTTAGGGACAGGCTCTATTGGGAACACCATATATTTT.